A single TCR beta chain is shown here with its context. No antigen is known for it. No much larger clone exists at a distance of one base, and base qualities are not known. V and J lose 5 bases and 6 bases, and a span of 10 bases separates them. The germline V gene sets CDR1 to MNHEY and CDR2 to SVGAGI. CDR3 length: 13 amino acids, cysteine to phenylalanine. Only the CDR3 DNA is retained, 39 bases long and in frame from the first base. This sample was taken from a study of blood T cell repertoires in COVID-19 (dated by TCRdb to between 2020 and 2021). Looking at the study overall: Samples covering the acute and convalescent phases of COVID-19 were provided by collaborators in the United States, Italy and Spain. The dataset comprised deeply sampled blood TCRbeta repertoires from subjects exposed to, actively infected with, or recovered from COVID-19. Where available, HLA class I and class II types were obtained from metadata supplied by the sample provider rather than from assay-based typing. The repertoires were released in a freely available public database intended as a resource for research on the immune response to SARS-CoV-2. The prospective study material was composed of cDNA or gDNA derived from T cells, B-cell-depleted T cells, or PBMCs. The samples were drawn from two sources: the first 160 participants of the ongoing ImmuneRACE study, and 1,254 subjects contributed by 6 global collaborators. Sample metadata almost always included a de-identified subject ID, COVID-19 status, age in years and sex.

Broad study findings and their caveats: How much clinical and demographic metadata was included differed by source and by participant, and the metadata was provided uncurated.

The collaborating institutions used their own protocols to collect whole blood in K2EDTA tubes. For TCRbeta analysis, collaborators shipped samples as frozen whole blood, isolated PBMCs, or DNA extracted from either of those sample types. The immunoSEQ Assay, a bias-controlled multiplex PCR, was used to amplify TCRbeta CDR3 regions from genomic DNA. The study's processing was this. Within the assay, amplification of reference gene primers was used to estimate how many nucleated cells each sample contained. Sequence reads were collapsed and filtered to measure the absolute abundance of every unique TCRbeta CDR3 rearrangement. For each sample, productive Simpson clonality was calculated as the square root of Simpson's diversity index across productive rearrangements. Sourced from immuneACCESS, this table was stored by TCRdb with only in-frame sequences that have V and J called. A share of the clones is absent; for the studies checked, an unresolved V gene accounts for under half, and the remainder has no known explanation. The V and J calls and clone size come from that table; D and trimming were worked out from the DNA. Present in this sample are about 34,000 clones, 90% of which were seen just once. Roughly a fifth of the sample is in the top ten clones.

This TCR was sampled from a man aged 80 or over with acute or convalescent COVID-19. The specimen sequenced was peripheral blood. The chain is assembled from TRBV6-5 and TRBJ2-2; a weak D assignment points to TRBD1 (5 bases agree). The DNA is TGTGCCAGCAGTCCGGACACCCCCGGGGAGCTGTTTTTT. The translation is CASSPDTPGELFF.